Shown below are 31 T cell receptor beta chains from a single sample sequenced in a study of control samples from healthy donors and cancer patients (dated by TCRdb to 2019 to 2021). The receptor library was made with the immunoSEQ multiplex PCR assay. TCRdb carries this immuneACCESS record with in-frame sequences only. Its versions omit some clonotypes, under half of them owing to an unresolved V gene in the studies checked, with the rest unexplained. The sample table shows 120,000 or so clones, and approximately 90% are seen once. Jointly, the top ten make up about 2.5% of the sample. Material: blood. The receptor set was obtained from a young man in good health.

The V call is TRBV24-1, the J call TRBJ2-7; 7 bases agree with TRBD1. The CDR3 sequence is 14 residues long. Germline V lookup: CDR1 KGHDR, CDR2 SFDVKD. Trimming at V came to 5 bases and at J to 6 bases, leaving 9 bases not matched to a gene. The CDR3 loop reads CATSGDSWVREQYV. CDR3 sequence (DNA): TGTGCCACCAGTGGGGACAGCTGGGTCCGCGAGCAGTACGTC.

The chain combines TRBV15 with TRBJ2-5, with D possibly called TRBD1 or TRBD2 (6 bases each). The CDR3 loop spans 16 amino acids. Germline values: CDR1 LNHNV, CDR2 YYDKDF (reference sequence). Trimming cost V 0 bases and J 4 bases, with 15 bases left between them. The CDR3 loop reads CATSRDLSGAGETQYF. Written as DNA, the CDR3 is TGTGCCACCAGCAGAGATCTGTCGGGGGCCGGAGAGACCCAGTACTTC.

The chain links TRBV14 to TRBJ1-2, with D possibly TRBD1 on 5 matching bases. Looked up from germline, CDR1 is SGHDN and CDR2 is FVKESK. The CDR3 runs 12 residues. Trimming took off 5 bases at V and 7 bases at J, with 11 bases between the two ends. The CDR3 DNA reads as TGTGCCAGCAGCGCACGAGGGGTTGGCTACACCTTC. Its translation: CASSARGVGYTF.

V gene TRBV30 combines with J gene TRBJ1-5; 7 bases are a match to TRBD1. V lost 3 bases, J lost 4 bases, and 9 bases stayed unmatched. The germline V gene has CDR1 GTSNPN and CDR2 SVGIG (reference sequence). The CDR3 spans 15 residues. CDR3 loop: CAWSPGTVLNQPQHF. The CDR3 DNA is TGTGCCTGGAGCCCTGGGACAGTCCTTAATCAGCCCCAGCATTTT.

The gene calls are TRBV9 and TRBJ2-7, with D possibly being TRBD1 or TRBD2 (6 bases each). The germline gives CDR1 SGDLS, CDR2 YYNGEE. V was trimmed by 0 bases and J by 3 bases, leaving 10 bases between them. CDR3 length: 14 residues. The DNA for the CDR3 is TGTGCCAGCAGCGTAGGAGGGGGAGGCTACGAGCAGTACTTC. As protein: CASSVGGGGYEQYF.

The chain recombines TRBV4-3 with TRBJ2-1, with D maybe TRBD1 (6 bases). Germline loops: CDR1 LGHNA, CDR2 YSLEER. Trimming stripped 3 bases from V and 5 bases from J, with 14 bases between. This CDR3 contains 15 residues. The DNA of the CDR3 is TGCGCCAGCAGCCATGCCGGGACATTAGACAATGAGCAGTTCTTC. Protein sequence: CASSHAGTLDNEQFF.

This rearrangement joins TRBV15 to TRBJ1-5; D possibly corresponds to TRBD1 (6 bases). This CDR3 is built from 16 residues. Trimming cost V 0 bases and J 6 bases, with 15 bases left between them. The V gene's germline CDR1 is LNHNV and CDR2 YYDKDF (reference sequence). CDR3 loop: CATSREVGGGSQPQHF. The CDR3 DNA reads as TGTGCCACCAGCAGAGAAGTTGGGGGCGGGAGTCAGCCCCAGCATTTT.

This sequence joins TRBV28 and TRBJ2-3; 10 bases map to TRBD2. CDR1 MDHEN and CDR2 SYDVKM come from the germline V gene. The V segment lost 8 bases and the J segment 6 bases; nucleotides outside the gene matches: 5. This CDR3 is 13 amino acids long. The CDR3 sequence is CASVLAGSDTQYF. The CDR3 region has the DNA TGTGCCAGCGTACTAGCGGGATCGGATACGCAGTATTTT.

This clone appeared once. Compared with germline, one end of the junction differs, possibly owing to a read error. The V call is TRBV6-1, the J call TRBJ2-7, with 7 bases matching TRBD2. This CDR3 has 14 residues. Germline lookup yields CDR1 MNHNS and CDR2 SASEGT. This chain's CDR3 is CASSEGTGSVVAGF. As DNA, the CDR3 is TGTGCCAGCAGTGAAGGAACTGGCAGCGTCGTAGCGGGCTTC.

The gene calls are TRBV28 and TRBJ2-7, with 8 bases fitting TRBD1. V lost 3 bases to trimming and J lost 7 bases; unmatched junction nucleotides: 17. There are 17 residues in the CDR3. Germline V gene sequence: CDR1 MDHEN, CDR2 SYDVKM. CDR3 amino acids: CASSFRPRTGRGWEQYF. CDR3 bases: TGTGCCAGCAGTTTCCGCCCCAGGACAGGGAGAGGGTGGGAGCAGTACTTC.

This chain links TRBV6-2 or TRBV6-3 with TRBJ2-7; 15 positions agree with TRBD2. This CDR3 comprises 18 residues. Germline V CDR1 and CDR2: MNHEY, SVGEGT. Unmatched junction bases numbered 10, after V lost 4 bases and J lost 3 bases. This CDR3 reads CASSFGTSGRYDLYEQYV. The DNA of the CDR3 is TGTGCCAGCAGTTTCGGGACTAGCGGGAGGTATGACCTCTACGAGCAGTACGTC.

The chain has TRBV7-8 and TRBJ1-3, with a possible D match to TRBD1 (5 bases). V was cut by 4 bases and J by 5 bases, with 18 bases left in between. In germline, CDR1 is SGHVS, CDR2 FQNEAQ. This CDR3 is built from 16 residues. The chain's CDR3 is CASSSPGQGLRNTIYF. The CDR3, as DNA: TGTGCCAGCAGCTCGCCCGGCCAGGGTCTCCGAAACACCATATATTTT.

The rearrangement joins TRBV30 to TRBJ2-3; TRBD2 might be the D (6 bases). CDR3 length equals 14 residues. Trimming took off 6 bases at V and 2 bases at J, with 15 bases between the two ends. Germline CDR1 is GTSNPN and CDR2 is SVGIG (reference sequence). The CDR3 spells CACTEGGITDTQYF. CDR3 coding DNA: TGTGCCTGCACGGAGGGCGGAATCACAGATACGCAGTATTTT.

The chain employs TRBV6-5 and TRBJ1-4; the match to TRBD1 covers 7 bases. The V segment lost 2 bases and the J segment 3 bases; nucleotides outside the gene matches: 6. CDR1 is MNHEY, CDR2 SVGAGI, per germline. This CDR3 is built from 16 residues. The CDR3 DNA reads as TGTGCCAGCAGTTACGGGGGCGACAGGGCTAATGAAAAACTGTTTTTT. This gives the protein CASSYGGDRANEKLFF.

This clone was recorded a few times. V is TRBV2 and J is TRBJ1-1; possibly TRBD1 for D (5 bases). This CDR3 is 15 amino acids long. The V and J ends lost 7 bases and 0 bases respectively, with 15 bases between them. Germline CDR1 reads SNHLY; CDR2 reads FYNNEI. Written as DNA, the CDR3 is TGTGCCAGCATACCCCCGGGGCCCATGAACACTGAAGCTTTCTTT. Its protein is CASIPPGPMNTEAFF.

V is TRBV7-9 and J is TRBJ2-3; D perhaps matches TRBD1 (6 bases). Germline values: CDR1 SEHNR, CDR2 FQNEAQ (reference sequence). Trimming removed 2 bases at V and 2 bases at J, with 11 bases between. The CDR3 covers 15 residues. CDR3 residues: CASSLKQGLTDTQYF. The CDR3 nucleotides are TGTGCCAGCAGCTTAAAACAGGGCCTCACAGATACGCAGTATTTT.

This chain links TRBV4-1 with TRBJ2-2, with 7 positions matching TRBD1. Germline lookup yields CDR1 MGHRA and CDR2 YSYEKL. V dropped 1 base and J dropped 4; count of bases not matched to a gene: 12. The CDR3 consists of 18 residues. CDR3 in amino acids: CASSQGGTTGVGTGELFF. The CDR3 nucleotides are TGCGCCAGCAGCCAAGGGGGGACCACAGGGGTTGGCACCGGGGAGCTGTTTTTT.

The chain uses TRBV5-1 and TRBJ2-1; TRBD1 is a possible D gene (5 bases). Germline V gene data show CDR1 as SGHRS and CDR2 as YFSETQ. V was clipped by 4 bases and J by 5 bases, with 10 bases between them. The CDR3 is made up of 13 amino acids. CDR3: CASSPRQNNEQFF. The CDR3 DNA reads TGCGCCAGCAGCCCGCGACAGAACAATGAGCAGTTCTTC.

The chain has TRBV4-1 and TRBJ2-4, with 7 bases lining up with TRBD2. The CDR3 has 16 residues. V dropped 1 base and J dropped 0; count of bases not matched to a gene: 3. Germline V gives CDR1 MGHRA, CDR2 YSYEKL. DNA for the CDR3: TGCGCCAGCAGCCAAGTGGCGGGGGTAGCCAAAAACATTCAGTACTTC. This codes for CASSQVAGVAKNIQYF.

As DNA, the CDR3 is TGTGCCAGCAGCTTGACTAGCGGTAACACCGGGGAGCTGTTTTTT. Translation gives CASSLTSGNTGELFF. This rearrangement joins TRBV7-3 to TRBJ2-2; 9 nucleotides align to TRBD2. Germline V gene sequence: CDR1 SGHTA, CDR2 FQGTGA. CDR3 length: 15 amino acids. The ends lost 3 bases at V and 2 bases at J; junction bases unmatched: 1.

Here the CDR3 DNA reads TGTGCCAGCAGCCCCACTAGCGGGGGAGCGGATACGCAGTATTTT. As protein: CASSPTSGGADTQYF. The chain combines TRBV2 with TRBJ2-3; 11 bases map to TRBD2. Germline V gene data show CDR1 as SNHLY and CDR2 as FYNNEI. Trimming removed 6 bases from V and 6 bases from J; junction bases left unmatched: 8. The CDR3 spans 15 residues.

This clone was counted a single time. This rearrangement joins TRBV14 to TRBJ1-4, with no clear D. The CDR3 has 17 residues. CDR1 SGHDN and CDR2 FVKESK come from the germline V gene. Trimming took 0 bases from V and 4 from J, leaving 15 bases between them. The CDR3 loop reads CASSQDGRSEGNEKLFF. CDR3 in DNA: TGTGCCAGCAGCCAAGATGGGCGGTCGGAGGGTAATGAAAAACTGTTTTTT.

The chain carries TRBV30 and TRBJ2-3; D remains unclear. There are 12 residues in the CDR3. Trimming removed 4 bases at V and 6 bases at J, with 11 bases between. CDR1 GTSNPN and CDR2 SVGIG come from the germline V gene (reference sequence). The CDR3 here is CAWIGPMDTQYF. The CDR3 region has the DNA TGTGCCTGGATAGGCCCGATGGATACGCAGTATTTT.

The chain recombines TRBV12-3 or TRBV12-4 with TRBJ1-1, with unresolved D. The CDR3 covers 13 residues. Trimming removed 3 bases at V and 3 bases at J, with 8 bases between. The CDR3 coding sequence is TGTGCCAGCAGTTTTGGACGGCACACTGAAGCTTTCTTT. It translates to CASSFGRHTEAFF.

CDR3: CATSDLGAPGTTINEQFF. The CDR3, as DNA: TGTGCCACCAGTGATTTAGGGGCCCCCGGGACAACGATCAATGAGCAGTTCTTC. This chain links TRBV24-1 with TRBJ2-1; tentative D call: TRBD1 (6 bases). Germline V gene sequence: CDR1 KGHDR, CDR2 SFDVKD. The CDR3 covers 18 residues. The V gene lost 1 base and the J gene lost 6 bases, with 21 bases spanning the gap.

The rearrangement joins TRBV5-1 to TRBJ1-2; perhaps TRBD1 as D (6 bases). V lost 4 bases and J 2 bases, leaving 9 bases between the germline ends. The CDR3 consists of 13 residues. From germline, CDR1 is SGHRS and CDR2 YFSETQ. CDR3 region: CASSLDSNYGYTF. Here the CDR3 DNA reads TGCGCCAGCAGCCTGGACAGCAACTATGGCTACACCTTC. Supplemented by reference TRBV5-1 and TRBJ1-2, the full variable domain reads KAGVTQTPRYLIKTRGQQVTLSCSPISGHRSVSWYQQTPGQGLQFLFEYFSETQRNKGNFPGRFSGRQFSNSRSEMNVSTLELGDSALYLCASSLDSNYGYTFGSGTRLTVV.

The V gene is TRBV24-1, the J gene TRBJ2-1, with TRBD1 matching over 10 bases. Germline assignment: CDR1 KGHDR and CDR2 SFDVKD. The CDR3 loop spans 16 amino acids. J lost 5 bases, V lost 3 bases, and 6 bases had no gene match. The CDR3 loop is CATSDQGQGKNNEQFF. The CDR3 DNA is TGTGCCACCAGTGATCAGGGACAGGGGAAGAACAATGAGCAGTTCTTC.

The genes are TRBV6-5 and TRBJ2-5; D is unclear. V lost 10 bases to trimming and J lost 7 bases, with 10 bases between them. This CDR3 is built from 10 residues. The V gene's germline CDR1 is MNHEY and CDR2 SVGAGI. The chain's CDR3 is CATQMGTQYF. CDR3 nucleotide sequence: TGTGCCACCCAAATGGGGACCCAGTACTTC.

This clone came up once. Additional DNA sequences in this sample encode the identical CDR3. CDR3 in amino acids: CASSLGGQGETQYF. CDR3 DNA: TGTGCCAGCAGTTTAGGGGGACAAGGAGAGACCCAGTACTTC. The J gene is TRBJ2-5, the V gene TRBV28; maybe TRBD1 (6 bases). CDR3 length: 14 residues. V dropped 2 bases and J dropped 4 bases, with 11 bases sitting between them. In germline, CDR1 is MDHEN, CDR2 SYDVKM. The full variable domain, rest sourced from reference TRBV28 and TRBJ2-5, is DVKVTQSSRYLVKRTGEKVFLECVQDMDHENMFWYRQDPGLGLRLIYFSYDVKMKEKGDIPEGYSVSREKKERFSLILESASTNQTSMYLCASSLGGQGETQYFGPGTRLLVL.

The gene calls are TRBV7-3 and TRBJ2-3; D tentatively reads TRBD1 or TRBD2 (5 bases each). V was trimmed by 5 bases and J by 2 bases, leaving 17 bases between them. Germline V gives CDR1 SGHTA, CDR2 FQGTGA. The CDR3 extends over 16 amino acids. CDR3 region: CASSKWDLAYTDTQYF. For the CDR3, the DNA is TGTGCCAGCAGCAAGTGGGACCTAGCTTACACAGATACGCAGTATTTT.

The chain employs TRBV19 and TRBJ2-6; maybe TRBD1 (7 bases). V was clipped by 7 bases and J by 0 bases, with 19 bases between them. This CDR3 comprises 18 residues. CDR1 and CDR2 (germline): LNHDA, SQIVND (reference sequence). Written as DNA, the CDR3 is TGTGCCAGTACATGGGCGGGACAGACATTCTCTGGGGCCAACGTCCTGACTTTC. Protein sequence: CASTWAGQTFSGANVLTF.